These 8 T cell receptor beta chains were sequenced from one sample in a study of blood T cell repertoires in COVID-19. Generated by immunoSEQ multiplex PCR, the TCRdb table keeps only in-frame clones and is missing some. The table lists under 300,000 clones, approximately 80% of them singletons. Sequencing used peripheral blood. These receptors were obtained from an elderly woman with active or convalescent COVID-19.

The J gene is TRBJ1-1, the V gene TRBV29-1; D is ambiguous. The CDR3 totals 12 residues. Per germline, CDR1 SQVTM and CDR2 ANQGSEA. V dropped 7 bases and J dropped 3 bases, with 12 bases sitting between them. Written as DNA, the CDR3 is TGCAGCGCAAAAAACGGGGACACTGAAGCTTTCTTT. Translating gives CSAKNGDTEAFF.

V usage is TRBV5-1 and J usage is TRBJ1-2; 8 bases line up with TRBD1. Per the germline V gene, CDR1 is SGHRS and CDR2 is YFSETQ. V was clipped by 3 bases and J by 14 bases; unmatched bases: 12. CDR3 length: 13 amino acids. CDR3 in amino acids: CASSWDHGQGETF. CDR3 sequence (DNA): TGCGCCAGCAGCTGGGACCATGGACAGGGCGAAACCTTC.

The chain couples TRBV30 to TRBJ1-6; 7 bases are a match to TRBD1. The CDR3 totals 13 residues. Germline loops: CDR1 GTSNPN, CDR2 SVGIG (reference sequence). With V trimmed by 3 bases and J by 9 bases, 5 bases remained unmatched. This CDR3 is CAWSRQGASPLHF. CDR3 nucleotide sequence: TGTGCCTGGAGCCGACAGGGAGCTTCACCCCTCCACTTT.

The chain employs TRBV5-8 and TRBJ1-5; 11 bases align to TRBD1. J gave up 5 bases and V 3 bases, and 7 bases lay outside the gene matches. The CDR3 loop spans 16 amino acids. Germline lookup yields CDR1 SGHTS and CDR2 YDEGEE. The CDR3 protein is CASSWGTGGIDQPQHF. In DNA form, the CDR3 reads TGTGCCAGCAGCTGGGGGACAGGGGGGATTGATCAGCCCCAGCATTTT.

The genes are TRBV27 and TRBJ1-2; 8 positions match TRBD1. The CDR3 has 13 residues. V was clipped by 3 bases and J by 8 bases; unmatched bases: 5. The germline CDR1 and CDR2 sequences are MNHEY and SMNVEV (reference sequence). The CDR3, as DNA: TGTGCCAGCAGTTTCCTTGGACAGGGCGGCTACACCTTC. Amino acids: CASSFLGQGGYTF.

The gene calls are TRBV28 and TRBJ1-5, with 10 bases lining up with TRBD1. V lost 4 bases and J lost 9; bases outside the gene matches: 9. In germline, CDR1 is MDHEN, CDR2 SYDVKM. The CDR3 is 15 amino acids. The CDR3 is CASSSPGQGEPPQHF. As DNA, the CDR3 is TGTGCCAGCAGTTCCCCCGGACAGGGGGAACCGCCCCAGCATTTT.

A few counts support this clone. The gene calls are TRBV12-3 or TRBV12-4 and TRBJ1-1, with D unresolved. Trimming pared 7 bases from V and 1 base from J, leaving 7 bases between. This CDR3 spans 12 amino acids. The CDR3 DNA sequence: TGTGCCAGCACCTCGTGGAACACTGAAGCTTTCTTT. It codes for CASTSWNTEAFF.

This sequence joins TRBV29-1 and TRBJ2-1, with 10 bases that match TRBD1. This CDR3 spans 14 amino acids. V lost 4 bases to trimming and J lost 7 bases; unmatched junction nucleotides: 7. Looked up from germline, CDR1 is SQVTM and CDR2 is ANQGSEA. The CDR3: CSVAIGTGVNEQFF. DNA for the CDR3: TGCAGCGTTGCTATTGGGACAGGGGTGAATGAGCAGTTCTTC.